Below, 18 T cell receptor beta chains from the same sample are listed, as sequenced in a study of blood T cells in healthy people across ages. Using a J-beta primer mix together with a sample-barcoded 5' primer, a second PCR was run for roughly 6 to 12 cycles. TCRdb itself ran the 5' RACE reads through MiXCR, one entry per CDR3 protein. Of about 900,000 distinct CDR3 sequences in the sample, about 44% are singletons; the top ten hold 13%. What was sequenced was blood. Source of these receptors: a man in his thirties or forties in good health.

This clonotype was counted between two and nine times. The V gene is TRBV9, the J gene TRBJ2-5; 7 nucleotides match TRBD1. The CDR3 loop spans 13 amino acids. V shed 3 bases, J shed 7 bases, and the junction held 6 bases outside the gene matches. From germline, CDR1 is SGDLS and CDR2 YYNGEE. Written as DNA, the CDR3 is TGTGCCAGCAGCGAGAAGGGGGCGTCGACCCAGTACTTC. Translated, it gives CASSEKGASTQYF.

This clonotype was seen only a few times. The rearrangement joins TRBV9 to TRBJ2-3, with 8 bases aligning to TRBD1. The junction had 6 bases not matched to a gene; V was cut back by 3 bases and J by 3 bases. Germline CDR1 and CDR2: SGDLS and YYNGEE. The length of the CDR3 is 15 residues. CDR3 coding DNA: TGTGCCAGCAGCGAGACAGGGGCAGGTACAGATACGCAGTATTTT. Its protein product is CASSETGAGTDTQYF. The full variable domain, with the rest looked up from reference TRBV9 and TRBJ2-3, is DSGVTQTPKHLITATGQRVTLRCSPRSGDLSVYWYQQSLDQGLQFLIQYYNGEERAKGNILERFSAQQFPDLHSELNLSSLELGDSALYFCASSETGAGTDTQYFGPGTRLTVL.

This clonotype occurred a few times. The chain links TRBV28 to TRBJ2-4; TRBD1 aligns across 7 bases. The end of the DNA is better explained by TRBJ2-7, so the J call may be wrong. CDR1 MDHEN and CDR2 SYDVKM come from the germline V gene. This CDR3 is built from 14 residues. The CDR3 protein is CASSLWGRGSEQYF. The CDR3 bases are TGTGCCAGCAGTTTATGGGGCAGGGGGAGCGAGCAGTACTTC.

The CDR3 DNA reads as TGCGCCAGCAGCTTGATCGCAGAATCCTACGAGCAGTACTTC. This encodes CASSLIAESYEQYF. V and J are TRBV5-1 and TRBJ2-7; D is unclear. Trimming stripped 1 base from V and 1 base from J, with 9 bases between. Germline CDR1 and CDR2: SGHRS and YFSETQ. The CDR3 length is 14 residues.

The chain is built from TRBV29-1 and TRBJ2-5; D might be TRBD1 or TRBD2, each matching 5 bases. The CDR3 has 13 amino acids. The V end lost 1 base, the J end lost 0 bases, and 6 bases lay between the germline ends. Germline values: CDR1 SQVTM, CDR2 ANQGSEA. The CDR3 nucleotides read TGCAGCGTTGAAGGAGGGGACCAAGAGACCCAGTACTTC. This gives the protein CSVEGGDQETQYF.

This clonotype showed up just a few times. The genes are TRBV12-3 or TRBV12-4 and TRBJ1-5; D gene uncertain. This CDR3 has 15 residues. V lost 6 bases to trimming and J lost 0 bases, with 12 bases between them. The CDR3 here is CASRNAGNSNQPQHF. CDR3 nucleotides: TGTGCCAGCAGAAATGCTGGAAATAGCAATCAGCCCCAGCATTTT.

This clonotype turned up a few times. The chain recombines TRBV12-3 or TRBV12-4 with TRBJ2-1; the match to TRBD2 covers 7 bases. The CDR3 covers 15 residues. J gave up 3 bases and V 6 bases, and 8 bases lay outside the gene matches. In nucleotides, the CDR3 is TGTGCCAGCAGCCCTGCGGGAGTGGGCTACAATGAGCAGTTCTTC. Amino acid sequence: CASSPAGVGYNEQFF.

The rearrangement uses TRBV2 and TRBJ2-3; TRBD1 might be the D (5 bases). Trimming took off 6 bases at V and 2 bases at J, with 21 bases between the two ends. CDR1 and CDR2 from the germline V gene are SNHLY and FYNNEI. This CDR3 contains 17 residues. CDR3 nucleotide sequence: TGTGCCAGCAGGGCGATAGGTATACAGGCTTACACAGATACGCAGTATTTT. Encoded protein: CASRAIGIQAYTDTQYF. The full variable domain, its missing parts supplied by reference TRBV2 and TRBJ2-3, is EPEVTQTPSHQVTQMGQEVILRCVPISNHLYFYWYRQILGQKVEFLVSFYNNEISEKSEIFDDQFSVERPDGSNFTLKIRSTKLEDSAMYFCASRAIGIQAYTDTQYFGPGTRLTVL.

The chain joins TRBV6-2 or TRBV6-3 to TRBJ2-3, with D possibly TRBD2 on 5 matching bases. This CDR3 is built from 13 residues. Deletions cut 6 bases from V and 5 bases from J, with 12 bases between. CDR1 and CDR2 from the germline V gene are MNHEY and SVGEGT. The CDR3 region has the DNA TGTGCCAGCAGCGCGGGTAAAAGAGATACGCAGTATTTT. Translation gives CASSAGKRDTQYF.

V usage is TRBV19 and J usage is TRBJ2-5; possible D gene TRBD1, 7 bases. There are 16 residues in the CDR3. V lost 8 bases to trimming and J lost 3 bases, with 22 bases between them. Germline V CDR1 and CDR2: LNHDA, SQIVND (reference sequence). The CDR3 loop is CASQIGAGTAEETQYF. CDR3 DNA: TGTGCCAGTCAAATCGGTGCGGGGACAGCCGAAGAGACCCAGTACTTC.

This chain connects TRBV7-9 to TRBJ1-2; D not certain. The V end was cut by 0 bases, the J end by 6 bases, with 8 bases between. Germline CDR1 and CDR2: SEHNR and FQNEAQ (reference sequence). CDR3 length: 13 amino acids. The CDR3 DNA is TGTGCCAGCAGCTTAGCCATGACTGATGGCTACACCTTC. Translation: CASSLAMTDGYTF.

The chain joins TRBV20-1 to TRBJ2-7; 9 bases agree with TRBD2. Germline trimming cut 2 bases from V and 6 bases from J; bases unmatched to any gene: 14. The CDR3 totals 16 residues. Germline lookup yields CDR1 DFQATT and CDR2 SNEGSKA (reference sequence). The CDR3 loop is CSARLGGGRALSEQYF. CDR3 nucleotide sequence: TGCAGTGCTAGATTGGGTGGCGGGAGGGCCCTTTCCGAGCAGTACTTC.

The CDR3 DNA is TGTGCCAGCAGCAACCGACAGAATCCTAATGAAAAACTGTTTTTT. Protein: CASSNRQNPNEKLFF. This chain joins TRBV7-9 and TRBJ1-4, with D possibly TRBD1 on 5 matching bases. The CDR3 sequence is 15 residues long. V was pared by 5 bases and J by 3 bases, with 13 bases between. Germline CDR1 SEHNR, CDR2 FQNEAQ (reference sequence).

The chain uses TRBV20-1 and TRBJ2-7; D is ambiguous. CDR3 size: 12 residues. The germline V gene has CDR1 DFQATT and CDR2 SNEGSKA (reference sequence). V lost 5 bases and J 4 bases, leaving 12 bases between the germline ends. In nucleotides, the CDR3 is TGCAGTGCTGAAGACGGCCTATACGAGCAGTACTTC. It encodes CSAEDGLYEQYF.

This chain joins TRBV20-1 and TRBJ1-2, with 8 bases lining up with TRBD1. The V segment lost 3 bases and the J segment 6 bases; nucleotides outside the gene matches: 3. The germline gives CDR1 DFQATT, CDR2 SNEGSKA (reference sequence). The CDR3 extends over 12 amino acids. This chain's CDR3 is CSASPDRDGYTF. DNA of the CDR3: TGCAGTGCTAGCCCGGACAGGGATGGCTACACCTTC.

The chain joins TRBV9 to TRBJ2-5; D unresolved. This CDR3 has 13 residues. Germline values: CDR1 SGDLS, CDR2 YYNGEE. Trimming shortened V by 4 bases and J by 5 bases, and 12 bases separated the two germline ends. For the CDR3, the DNA is TGTGCCAGCAGCCCAGAAGTGTTGGAGACCCAGTACTTC. Amino acids: CASSPEVLETQYF.

The chain couples TRBV5-1 to TRBJ2-1; perhaps TRBD1 as D (5 bases). CDR1 is SGHRS and CDR2 is YFSETQ in the germline V gene. The CDR3 spans 14 residues. Trimming removed 2 bases at V and 0 bases at J, with 6 bases between. For the CDR3, the DNA is TGCGCCAGCAGCTTTGACAGCTCCTACAATGAGCAGTTCTTC. Translating it yields CASSFDSSYNEQFF.

This clonotype occurred a few times. This chain connects TRBV20-1 to TRBJ2-1, with 9 bases lining up with TRBD2. Germline CDR1 and CDR2: DFQATT and SNEGSKA (reference sequence). The trim removed 0 bases at V and 7 bases at J, leaving 7 bases unmatched. The CDR3 length is 15 residues. The CDR3 sequence: CSARDSLAGRNEQFF. The CDR3 nucleotides are TGCAGTGCTAGAGACAGTCTAGCGGGGCGGAATGAGCAGTTCTTC.